These 28 T cell receptor beta chains were all obtained from the same sample, sequenced in a study of blood T cell repertoires in COVID-19. Only in-frame clones appear in the TCRdb table, and some are missing; sequencing was by immunoSEQ multiplex PCR. The data show about 670,000 clones, 85% to 90% seen once. Input material: peripheral blood. The receptors shown here come from a woman aged 18-29 years with acute or convalescent COVID-19.

The chain links TRBV6-2 or TRBV6-3 to TRBJ1-2, with D uncertain. The V and J ends lost 6 bases and 6 bases respectively, with 14 bases between them. The CDR3 is made up of 13 amino acids. CDR1 and CDR2 (germline): MNHEY, SVGEGT. The CDR3 is CASSPFRIDGYTF. CDR3 DNA sequence: TGTGCCAGCAGCCCCTTCAGAATTGATGGCTACACCTTC.

The chain recombines TRBV19 with TRBJ1-2, with 8 bases fitting TRBD1. Trimming took 5 bases from V and 4 from J; bases not matched to a gene: 6. This CDR3 comprises 14 residues. Germline assignment: CDR1 LNHDA and CDR2 SQIVND (reference sequence). The CDR3 loop is CASSPRTGRYGYTF. CDR3 nucleotides: TGTGCCAGTAGTCCGAGGACAGGGCGCTATGGCTACACCTTC.

The chain couples TRBV23-1 to TRBJ2-4; TRBD1 matches at 8 bases. TRBV23-1 is designated an ORF whose function remains uncertain. The V gene end was trimmed by 7 bases and the J gene end by 4 bases; junction bases not matched to a gene: 9. This CDR3 has 15 residues. The chain's CDR3 is CASNPPRTGKNIQYF. Written as DNA, the CDR3 is TGCGCCAGCAACCCCCCCCGGACAGGGAAAAACATTCAGTACTTC.

The V call is TRBV5-4, the J call TRBJ1-5; a weak D match, TRBD1 (5 bases). The CDR3 totals 16 residues. Germline loops: CDR1 SGHNT, CDR2 YYREEE (reference sequence). Deletions cut 1 base from V and 6 bases from J, with 17 bases between. CDR3 residues: CASSLRGSGLSQPQHF. Written as DNA, the CDR3 is TGTGCCAGCAGCTTGAGGGGTTCAGGGCTTAGTCAGCCCCAGCATTTT.

The chain joins TRBV6-5 to TRBJ1-2; 8 nucleotides line up with TRBD1. The CDR3 loop spans 15 amino acids. The germline V gene encodes CDR1 MNHEY and CDR2 SVGAGI. V trimming: 0 bases; J trimming: 6 bases; junction bases outside the gene matches: 6. The CDR3 spells CASSYSGQGGHGYTF. The DNA for the CDR3 is TGTGCCAGCAGTTACTCAGGACAGGGAGGCCATGGCTACACCTTC.

In regard to this clone: Germline is not matched at one junction end, which may reflect a read error. The rearrangement links TRBV2 to TRBJ1-2; TRBD1 is a possible D gene (6 bases). Germline V lookup: CDR1 SNHLY, CDR2 FYNNEI. CDR3 length equals 15 residues. The CDR3 region is CASREGGVTVSGYTF. The CDR3 nucleotides read TGTGCCAGCAGGGAAGGGGGGGTGACCGTCTCTGGCTACACCTTC.

V and J are TRBV23-1 and TRBJ2-7; TRBD2 matches 15 bases. TRBV23-1 is filed as an ORF, its function uncertain. This CDR3 comprises 15 residues. Trimming cost V 3 bases and J 5 bases; bases outside gene matches: 2. Here the CDR3 DNA reads TGCGCCAGCAGTCAGCGGACTAGCGGGGGGGACGAGCAGTACTTC. Protein sequence: CASSQRTSGGDEQYF.

Regarding this clone: Other nucleotide sequences from this sample produce the same CDR3. The V call is TRBV6-5, the J call TRBJ1-1; D remains ambiguous. V was trimmed by 1 base and J by 4 bases, leaving 7 bases between them. From germline, CDR1 is MNHEY and CDR2 SVGAGI. This CDR3 comprises 13 residues. CDR3: CASSYLEGTEAFF. The DNA for the CDR3 is TGTGCCAGCAGTTACTTAGAGGGCACTGAAGCTTTCTTT.

This chain joins TRBV9 and TRBJ1-1; unclear D gene. V lost 0 bases and J 1 base, leaving 19 bases between the germline ends. The CDR3 spans 18 residues. CDR1 and CDR2 from the germline V gene are SGDLS and YYNGEE. CDR3 sequence: CASSVEGQIGRKNTEAFF. In DNA, the CDR3 is TGTGCCAGCAGCGTAGAAGGTCAAATTGGGAGAAAGAACACTGAAGCTTTCTTT.

The chain uses TRBV7-9 and TRBJ1-2; maybe TRBD1 (5 bases). From germline, CDR1 is SEHNR and CDR2 FQNEAQ (reference sequence). This CDR3 has 12 amino acids. V gave up 5 bases and J gave up 8 bases, with 12 bases separating them. The CDR3 spells CASSRGRDGYTF. CDR3 DNA sequence: TGTGCCAGCAGCCGAGGGAGGGACGGCTACACCTTC.

The CDR3 sequence is CASSPLRVNTEAFF. The CDR3 nucleotides are TGTGCCAGCAGCCCCCTGAGGGTGAACACTGAAGCTTTCTTT. The rearrangement links TRBV27 to TRBJ1-1; D uncertain. Germline CDR1 and CDR2: MNHEY and SMNVEV (reference sequence). The ends were cut back, 6 bases at V and 0 bases at J, with 11 bases in the middle. The CDR3 loop spans 14 amino acids.

About this clone itself: Within the sample, other DNA sequences also encode this same CDR3. The V call is TRBV18, the J call TRBJ1-5; tentatively, D is TRBD1 (5 bases). The germline gives CDR1 KGHSH, CDR2 LQKENI. The CDR3 spans 17 residues. Trimming pared 1 base from V and 3 bases from J, leaving 16 bases between. The CDR3 nucleotides read TGTGCCAGCTCACCACTCGCCTCGGGGGGATACAATCAGCCCCAGCATTTT. Translated, it gives CASSPLASGGYNQPQHF.

V and J are TRBV4-1 and TRBJ1-2; 11 nucleotides line up with TRBD1. Per germline, CDR1 MGHRA and CDR2 YSYEKL. This CDR3 has 15 amino acids. The V and J ends lost 2 bases and 3 bases, in that order; junction bases with no gene match: 2. The CDR3 nucleotides are TGCGCCAGCAGCCAATTGGGACAGGGGGACTATGGCTACACCTTC. This encodes CASSQLGQGDYGYTF.

The rearrangement uses TRBV25-1 and TRBJ1-2, with D possibly matching TRBD1 (5 bases). The germline V gene encodes CDR1 MGHDK and CDR2 SYGVNS. This CDR3 region has 14 residues. With 6 bases removed from V and 0 bases from J, the gap between germline ends came to 11 bases. For the CDR3, the DNA is TGTGCCAGCAGGGCGGCAGGGTCTAACTATGGCTACACCTTC. This encodes CASRAAGSNYGYTF.

The V gene is TRBV3-1 (or the pseudogene TRBV3-2), the J gene TRBJ2-3; 7 bases fit TRBD2. This CDR3 region has 16 residues. The junction had 7 bases not matched to a gene; V was cut back by 0 bases and J by 4 bases. CDR1 is LGHDT and CDR2 is YNNKEL in the germline V gene (reference sequence). CDR3: CASSQEARGVPDTQYF. Here the CDR3 DNA reads TGTGCCAGCAGCCAAGAAGCACGGGGGGTCCCAGATACGCAGTATTTT.

This chain connects TRBV6-2 or TRBV6-3 to TRBJ1-5, with D tentatively TRBD1 (5 bases). The V gene's germline CDR1 is MNHEY and CDR2 SVGEGT. Trimming removed 4 bases from V and 0 bases from J, with 10 bases in between. The CDR3 contains 15 residues. In DNA form, the CDR3 reads TGTGCCAGCAGTTCCTGGGGGGTTAGCAATCAGCCCCAGCATTTT. It yields the protein CASSSWGVSNQPQHF.

The genes are TRBV28 and TRBJ2-6, with 8 bases that match TRBD1. Unmatched junction bases numbered 5, after V lost 4 bases and J lost 6 bases. Germline CDR1 MDHEN, CDR2 SYDVKM. The CDR3 contains 15 residues. Written as DNA, the CDR3 is TGTGCCAGCAGTTCCGGACAGGGTGAGGCCAACGTCCTGACTTTC. Translated: CASSSGQGEANVLTF.

V is TRBV5-5 and J is TRBJ1-2; 10 bases map to TRBD1. V trimming: 1 base; J trimming: 7 bases; junction bases outside the gene matches: 4. Germline CDR1 SGHKS, CDR2 YYEKEE (reference sequence). This CDR3 spans 14 amino acids. The CDR3 loop is CASSLRQGAFGYTF. CDR3 DNA sequence: TGTGCCAGCAGCTTGAGACAGGGGGCTTTTGGCTACACCTTC.

This clone came up a few times. Other DNA sequences in the same sample also yield this CDR3. This chain connects TRBV11-2 to TRBJ1-2; weak D call: TRBD1 (6 bases). The CDR3 loop spans 13 amino acids. V lost 1 base to trimming and J lost 5 bases, with 8 bases between them. Germline CDR1 SGHAT, CDR2 FQNNGV. Written as DNA, the CDR3 is TGTGCCAGCAGCTTAGGCCAGGGGTATGGCTACACCTTC. Protein sequence: CASSLGQGYGYTF.

The rearrangement links TRBV27 to TRBJ2-5; TRBD2 might be the D (6 bases). The CDR3 covers 14 residues. V dropped 1 base and J dropped 2 bases, with 8 bases sitting between them. Germline CDR1 MNHEY, CDR2 SMNVEV (reference sequence). This chain's CDR3 is CASSLFGRQETQYF. The CDR3 DNA reads as TGTGCCAGCAGTTTATTCGGGAGACAAGAGACCCAGTACTTC.

The chain employs TRBV4-1 and TRBJ2-3, with 7 bases fitting TRBD1. The CDR3 is made up of 15 amino acids. J was trimmed by 0 bases and V by 6 bases; bases with no gene match: 6. Germline V gives CDR1 MGHRA, CDR2 YSYEKL. CDR3 region: CASSQPGGSTDTQYF. CDR3 in DNA: TGCGCCAGCAGTCAACCAGGGGGAAGCACAGATACGCAGTATTTT.

This rearrangement joins TRBV4-3 to TRBJ2-3; 7 positions match TRBD2. V dropped 4 bases and J dropped 0; count of bases not matched to a gene: 7. The CDR3 has 16 amino acids. Per the germline V gene, CDR1 is LGHNA and CDR2 is YSLEER. The CDR3 DNA reads TGCGCCAGCAGCCTGGCGGGGGTGACTAGCACAGATACGCAGTATTTT. It yields the protein CASSLAGVTSTDTQYF.

V usage is TRBV7-9 and J usage is TRBJ1-2, with D perhaps matching TRBD1 (6 bases). Trimming took off 1 base at V and 2 bases at J, with 14 bases between the two ends. This CDR3 region has 16 residues. The germline gives CDR1 SEHNR, CDR2 FQNEAQ (reference sequence). CDR3 in DNA: TGTGCCAGCAGCTTAGGGCAGGGGAGAGCCAACTATGGCTACACCTTC. Translated: CASSLGQGRANYGYTF. Full variable domain (missing parts from reference TRBV7-9 and TRBJ1-2): DTGVSQNPRHKITKRGQNVTFRCDPISEHNRLYWYRQTLGQGPEFLTYFQNEAQLEKSRLLSDRFSAERPKGSFSTLEIQRTEQGDSAMYLCASSLGQGRANYGYTFGSGTRLTVV.

The rearrangement links TRBV7-9 to TRBJ2-7; possible D gene TRBD1, 5 bases. Trimming left V 5 bases short and J 0 bases short, with 20 bases between. CDR1 and CDR2 from the germline V gene are SEHNR and FQNEAQ (reference sequence). The CDR3 spans 17 residues. As DNA, the CDR3 is TGTGCCAGCAGCGCGGCCGATAGGGGCCATCTCTCCTACGAGCAGTACTTC. Residues: CASSAADRGHLSYEQYF.

V is TRBV30 and J is TRBJ1-1, with unresolved D. Germline CDR1 reads GTSNPN; CDR2 reads SVGIG (reference sequence). The CDR3 is made up of 13 amino acids. Trimming left V 3 bases short and J 3 bases short, with 11 bases between. CDR3 in DNA: TGTGCCTGGAGGACTGGGTTGCACACTGAAGCTTTCTTT. It specifies CAWRTGLHTEAFF.

This sequence joins TRBV19 and TRBJ2-2, with a weak D call TRBD1 (5 bases). CDR1 is LNHDA, CDR2 SQIVND, per germline (reference sequence). Trimming pared 5 bases from V and 1 base from J, leaving 17 bases between. The CDR3 spans 17 residues. The DNA for the CDR3 is TGTGCCAGTAGTCGGCAGGATAAAGGACAGAACACCGGGGAGCTGTTTTTT. Its translation: CASSRQDKGQNTGELFF.

This clone showed up just once. The chain combines TRBV5-4 with TRBJ2-7; 12 nucleotides align to TRBD2. Trimming at V came to 0 bases and at J to 7 bases, leaving 5 bases not matched to a gene. This CDR3 has 15 amino acids. Germline-derived CDR1 and CDR2 are SGHNT and YYREEE (reference sequence). The CDR3 loop is CASSLDGLAGGEQYF. The CDR3 DNA reads as TGTGCCAGCAGCTTGGATGGGCTAGCGGGGGGGGAGCAGTACTTC. Full variable domain (outside the CDR3, taken from reference TRBV5-4 and TRBJ2-7): ETGVTQSPTHLIKTRGQQVTLRCSSQSGHNTVSWYQQALGQGPQFIFQYYREEENGRGNFPPRFSGLQFPNYSSELNVNALELDDSALYLCASSLDGLAGGEQYFGPGTRLTVT.

The gene calls are TRBV18 and TRBJ1-6; TRBD1 is a possible D gene (5 bases). V gave up 3 bases and J gave up 11 bases, with 11 bases separating them. The germline gives CDR1 KGHSH, CDR2 LQKENI. This CDR3 has 13 amino acids. The CDR3 loop is CASSPDSSAPLHF. DNA for the CDR3: TGTGCCAGCTCACCTGACAGCTCAGCACCCCTCCACTTT.